Presented here are 3 T cell receptor beta chains from one specimen sequenced in a study of T cell repertoires in cytomegalovirus infection. TCRdb passed the reads through MiXCR, listing each CDR3 protein once. This sample yields approximately 500,000 distinct CDR3 sequences, of which approximately 15% are seen a single time; 24% belongs to the top ten. Sequenced sample: CD8+ T cells from PBMCs. Source of these receptors: a human donor in good health (CMV status not recorded). Some clones in this sample may be carry-over from other donors' samples.

This clonotype was picked up a small number of times. DNA of the CDR3: TGTGCCACGGAGGAGGGGGGCCTTTACGAGCAGTACTTC. Encoded protein: CATEEGGLYEQYF. This chain joins TRBV7-2 and TRBJ2-7; D possibly uses TRBD1 or TRBD2 (6 bases each). The CDR3 totals 13 residues. The V end lost 10 bases, the J end lost 4 bases, and 17 bases lay between the germline ends. Germline V CDR1 and CDR2: SGHTA, FQGNSA.

The rearrangement links TRBV5-5 to TRBJ1-1, with 7 bases that match TRBD1. The V gene's germline CDR1 is SGHKS and CDR2 YYEKEE (reference sequence). The CDR3 runs to 15 residues. V dropped 4 bases and J dropped 5; count of bases not matched to a gene: 11. The CDR3, as DNA: TGTGCCAGCAGCGGCAGGCAGGGGGTAGGGACTGAAGCTTTCTTT. Amino acids: CASSGRQGVGTEAFF. The whole variable domain, filled in from reference TRBV5-5 and TRBJ1-1, reads DAGVTQSPTHLIKTRGQQVTLRCSPISGHKSVSWYQQVLGQGPQFIFQYYEKEERGRGNFPDRFSARQFPNYSSELNVNALLLGDSALYLCASSGRQGVGTEAFFGQGTRLTVV.

This clonotype occurred many times. The gene calls are TRBV7-8 and TRBJ1-1; D call uncertain. The CDR3 covers 15 residues. Germline CDR1 and CDR2: SGHVS and FQNEAQ. V lost 2 bases, J lost 4 bases, and 14 bases lay in between. The CDR3 DNA reads as TGTGCCAGCAGCTTAAGGTCTCTCGATAGCACTGAAGCTTTCTTT. It codes for CASSLRSLDSTEAFF.